A single sample gave rise to the 18 T cell receptor beta chains below, sequenced in a study of human T cells and chemical hapten exposure. TCRdb ran MiXCR on the RACE reads and lists one entry per CDR3 protein. The data show 40,000 to 65,000 distinct CDR3 sequences, more than 9.5% seen once. Time point here: patch test 1, 2 weeks after DPC sensitization. Treatment specified: therapeutic diphenylcyclopropenone sensitization with weekly scalp DPC. Total RNA was isolated from unfractionated whole blood. The source was whole blood, collected in connection with sensitization to the hapten diphenylcyclopropenone (DPC). These TCRs come from a woman aged 40 to 50 with alopecia areata. Some clones in this sample may be carry-over from other donors' samples.

The V call is TRBV9, the J call TRBJ2-1; D not resolved. The CDR3 covers 16 residues. Germline V gives CDR1 SGDLS, CDR2 YYNGEE. V lost 0 bases and J 9 bases, leaving 19 bases between the germline ends. The CDR3 region is CASSVGPDISISEQFF. In nucleotides, the CDR3 is TGTGCCAGCAGCGTAGGCCCAGATATAAGCATAAGTGAGCAGTTCTTC.

The sample holds a few counts of this clonotype. The rearrangement uses TRBV7-9 and TRBJ2-7, with 8 bases aligning to TRBD1. Trimming took 5 bases from V and 3 from J; bases not matched to a gene: 6. Germline CDR1 and CDR2: SEHNR and FQNEAQ (reference sequence). The CDR3 runs to 14 residues. In DNA form, the CDR3 reads TGTGCCAGCAGCCTGGGACAGGCATACTACGAGCAGTACTTC. This codes for CASSLGQAYYEQYF.

The chain has TRBV20-1 and TRBJ2-4; tentatively, D is TRBD1 (5 bases). Germline lookup yields CDR1 DFQATT and CDR2 SNEGSKA (reference sequence). The CDR3 is made up of 13 amino acids. Trimming left V 3 bases short and J 8 bases short, with 14 bases between. CDR3 coding DNA: TGCAGTGCTAGTCAGACCAAAGGGGACATTCAGTACTTC. Translation: CSASQTKGDIQYF.

The chain employs TRBV12-3 or TRBV12-4 and TRBJ2-7; a weak D match, TRBD1 (6 bases). The CDR3 sequence is 15 residues long. Trimming pared 2 bases from V and 1 base from J, leaving 12 bases between. CDR3 coding DNA: TGTGCCAGCAGTTTAATCACAGGGATTTCCTACGAGCAGTACTTC. This translates into CASSLITGISYEQYF.

This clonotype was seen many times. V usage is TRBV28 and J usage is TRBJ1-5, with D possibly matching TRBD1 (6 bases). Per the germline V gene, CDR1 is MDHEN and CDR2 is SYDVKM. The CDR3 spans 14 residues. V shed 7 bases and J shed 7 bases, with 17 bases lying between them. The CDR3 sequence: CASTQFRGGQPQHF. CDR3 coding DNA: TGTGCCAGCACCCAATTCAGGGGTGGCCAGCCCCAGCATTTT.

This clonotype was counted a few times. V is TRBV29-1 and J is TRBJ2-1; 8 nucleotides align to TRBD2. The CDR3 is 12 residues long. J gave up 9 bases and V 2 bases, and 3 bases lay outside the gene matches. Germline V CDR1 and CDR2: SQVTM, ANQGSEA. CDR3 sequence (DNA): TGCAGCGTTGAAACGAGCGGGGGTGAGCAGTTCTTC. It translates to CSVETSGGEQFF.

This clonotype was found many times. V gene TRBV18 combines with J gene TRBJ1-2; the D gene is possibly TRBD1 (6 bases). CDR3 length equals 14 residues. Germline V gives CDR1 KGHSH, CDR2 LQKENI. Deletions cut 6 bases from V and 8 bases from J, with 19 bases between. The CDR3 here is CASSGLEQGGGYTF. The CDR3 DNA is TGTGCCAGCTCGGGCCTGGAACAGGGAGGGGGCTACACCTTC. Drawing the rest from reference TRBV18 and TRBJ1-2, the complete variable domain is NAGVMQNPRHLVRRRGQEARLRCSPMKGHSHVYWYRQLPEEGLKFMVYLQKENIIDESGMPKERFSAEFPKEGPSILRIQQVVRGDSAAYFCASSGLEQGGGYTFGSGTRLTVV.

The chain links TRBV11-2 to TRBJ1-2; 7 bases match TRBD1. The junction had 2 bases not matched to a gene; V was cut back by 6 bases and J by 4 bases. The CDR3 spans 12 residues. Looked up from germline, CDR1 is SGHAT and CDR2 is FQNNGV. Here the CDR3 reads CASRRQGYGYTF. The CDR3, as DNA: TGTGCCAGCAGACGACAGGGCTATGGCTACACCTTC.

The V and J genes are TRBV2 and TRBJ2-5; D may be TRBD1 (7 bases). The CDR3 loop spans 13 amino acids. Germline V gene data show CDR1 as SNHLY and CDR2 as FYNNEI. V lost 11 bases and J lost 2, with 15 bases in between. The CDR3 sequence: CAGNRGLQETQYF. In DNA, the CDR3 is TGTGCCGGTAACAGGGGACTTCAAGAGACCCAGTACTTC.

The table lists this clonotype with many counts. The chain recombines TRBV7-6 with TRBJ2-7, with 12 bases matching TRBD1. Germline values: CDR1 SGHVS, CDR2 FNYEAQ. The CDR3 consists of 16 residues. The trim removed 2 bases at V and 5 bases at J, leaving 7 bases unmatched. The CDR3 here is CASSLMPGTGGHEQYF. The CDR3 DNA reads TGTGCCAGCAGCTTAATGCCCGGGACAGGGGGCCACGAGCAGTACTTC.

This clonotype was picked up a small number of times. This chain connects TRBV13 to TRBJ1-2; D remains ambiguous. V dropped 5 bases and J dropped 5 bases, with 15 bases sitting between them. CDR1 and CDR2 (germline): PRHDT, FYEKMQ (reference sequence). The CDR3 covers 14 residues. The CDR3 DNA reads as TGTGCCAGCAGCCCCGGATCTCAAGGGTATGGCTACACCTTC. Translating it yields CASSPGSQGYGYTF.

This chain uses TRBV7-2 with TRBJ2-7, with a tentative D call TRBD1 (6 bases). V shed 4 bases and J shed 6 bases, with 10 bases lying between them. Germline CDR1 and CDR2: SGHTA and FQGNSA. CDR3 length: 12 residues. CDR3 residues: CASSSTGREQYF. For the CDR3, the DNA is TGTGCCAGCAGCTCCACAGGGCGCGAGCAGTACTTC.

The J gene is TRBJ2-5, the V gene TRBV12-3 or TRBV12-4; 10 bases agree with TRBD1. The J segment lost 5 bases and the V segment lost 0 bases, leaving 3 bases of the junction unmatched. This CDR3 region has 15 residues. CDR3 in DNA: TGTGCCAGCAGTTTAGCCGGGACAGGGGCTGAGACCCAGTACTTC. Protein: CASSLAGTGAETQYF.

This rearrangement joins TRBV25-1 to TRBJ1-6; 7 nucleotides align to TRBD1. The CDR3 has 13 amino acids. Germline CDR1 is MGHDK and CDR2 is SYGVNS. V trimming: 7 bases; J trimming: 14 bases; junction bases outside the gene matches: 11. The CDR3 loop is CASTQTGVVTLHF. The CDR3 DNA sequence: TGTGCCAGCACCCAAACAGGGGTCGTGACCCTCCACTTT.

This clonotype has only a few counts. The chain employs TRBV12-2 and TRBJ1-1; the DNA was not used to check the table's D call, TRBD1. TRBV12-2 is a pseudogene locus. The CDR3 is made up of 15 amino acids. DNA for the CDR3: TGTGCAAGTCGCGCTAGGGACAGTCAGAACACTGAAGCTTTCTTT. This gives the protein CASRARDSQNTEAFF.

This clonotype has a count of ten or more. This chain links TRBV21-1 with TRBJ2-1; the table calls TRBD2, which could not be checked here. TRBV21-1 is termed a pseudogene. The CDR3 is made up of 17 amino acids. The CDR3 loop is CASSNGGLGRVYNEQFF. The CDR3 DNA follows: TGTGCCAGCAGCAACGGTGGGCTAGGTAGGGTCTACAATGAGCAGTTCTTC.

Details on this clonotype: A much larger clone is a single base away; this may be a read error. This chain connects TRBV6-5 to TRBJ2-7; either TRBD1 or TRBD2 may supply D (5 bases each). The CDR3 consists of 14 residues. Germline V lookup: CDR1 MNHEY, CDR2 SVGAGI. The CDR3 DNA is TGTGCCAGCAGTTACGGGGCCCGGGGCTACGAGCGGTACTTC. This translates into CASSYGARGYERYF.

V and J are TRBV7-2 and TRBJ1-5, with TRBD1 as a possible D gene (6 bases). CDR1 and CDR2 from the germline V gene are SGHTA and FQGNSA. Trimming took off 7 bases at V and 3 bases at J, with 13 bases between the two ends. This CDR3 is 14 amino acids long. The CDR3 loop reads CASMAGAYNQPQHF. Written as DNA, the CDR3 is TGTGCCAGCATGGCAGGGGCCTACAATCAGCCCCAGCATTTT.